This T cell receptor (beta chain) was recorded in a study of T-cell memory formation after mild COVID-19 (dated by TCRdb to about 2021). General notes on the study: TCR sequence clusters from the two donors were largely donor specific. Longitudinal TCRalpha and TCRbeta repertoire sequencing tracked T-cell clones expanding and contracting after mild COVID-19 in a couple of donors. Two young, previously healthy adult volunteers, one female and one male, were included in the cohort.

A distance of 21 bases separates the germline ends of V and J, which lose 6 bases and 6 bases respectively. From a lookup of the germline V gene, CDR1 and CDR2 are MNHEY and SVGEGT. Spanning cysteine to phenylalanine, the CDR3 consists of 17 amino acids. Of the read, only the CDR3 DNA is kept; its 51 bases are in frame from base 1. The listed sequencing device is Illumina NovaSeq 6000. Using 5'RACE with constant-segment primers, TCRalpha and TCRbeta cDNA libraries were constructed, with sample barcodes and unique molecular identifiers added in the process. Trizol reagent was used to extract RNA from every sample. Amplification of the libraries took two PCR steps, and the second step added a second sample barcode plus Illumina TruSeq adapters. The libraries were sequenced on an Illumina NovaSeq using 2 x 150 bp paired-end reads. The original pipeline was this. Reads were demultiplexed and collapsed into UMI-guided consensus sequences with migec v1.2.7. With mixcr v2.1.11, UMI consensuses were aligned to TRA and TRB V and J templates and assembled into clonotypes. Expanded or contracted clonotypes were those called significant by both edgeR and NoisET, with noise models trained on biological replicates. For edgeR calls, the thresholds were a false discovery rate-adjusted p below 0.01 and a log2 fold-change of 1. As an exploratory analysis of dynamics, max-normalized trajectories of the 1000 most abundant clonotypes were examined by PCA with hierarchical clustering. The CD4 or CD8 phenotype of responding clones was assigned using the separately sequenced CD4+ and CD8+ repertoires. Starting from the raw public reads, TCRdb applied fastp trimming at Q25, assembled clones with MiXCR and retained in-frame beta chains. Rows matching on CDR3 protein sequence are summarized as one entry with the most common DNA and genes. TCRdb's processing, not the study's, gives the V and J calls here. The sample yields roughly 300,000 distinct CDR3 sequences; approximately 7.6% were counted once. Roughly 22% of the sample belongs to the ten largest clones.

Ficoll-Paque density gradient centrifugation was the method used to isolate PBMCs. Broader findings and caveats from the paper: From day 15 to 85, contracting clones showed balanced CD4/CD8 phenotypes, whereas a second wave of clones that expanded from day 15 to 37 leaned towards CD4+. The second-wave clones that peaked on day 37 were not confirmed to be SARS-CoV-2 specific. Some responding clones were detected in pre-infection memory, which suggested that pre-existing cross-reactive memory T cells had joined the SARS-CoV-2 response. The study included only a couple of mild cases, and larger cohorts that include severe cases with pre-infection samples were judged to be necessary. Contracting CD4+ clones were found mainly in CM and EM memory subsets, while CD8+ clones were enriched in EMRA.

This clonotype was seen a handful of times. It has no known antigen specificity. The sample holds no much larger clone one base away, and base qualities are not on file. The source is a man aged 18 to 30 who had mild COVID-19 (a few samples of this study predate the infection). The sample titles of this study are shuffled in the database, so cell type and time point are left out; the donor was told from shared clones. Specimen: PBMCs or a T cell subset sorted from them (not recorded which). Recombination linked TRBV6-2 or TRBV6-3 to TRBJ2-6, with TRBD2 tentatively as D gene (6 bases match). The sequenced DNA: TGTGCCAGCAGCCGCCAAGGAGGGGTAACCTTGGCCAACGTCCTGACTTTC. Its protein product is CASSRQGGVTLANVLTF.